The rows below give T cell receptor beta chains drawn from one sample of a study of identical twins. MiXCR, applied by TCRdb to the 5' RACE reads, yields one record per CDR3 protein. Of 640,000 or so distinct CDR3 sequences detected, 6.1% appear once; the ten largest clones hold 1.5% to 2%. The sequenced sample consisted of naive T cells sorted from blood. All receptors come from a man younger than 35 in good health. Each CDR3 is given with its conserved first and last residue. A D gene is named only where the DNA matches it firmly. Some rows mark clone size as missing; the rest say once, few, many or name a class of expanded clone.

V: TRBV11-2; J: TRBJ2-3; size: many; D: TRBD2; DNA: TGTGCCAGCAGCTCCCTAGCGGGAGGGAGCCGAGGGACAGATACGCAGTATTTT; CDR3: CASSSLAGGSRGTDTQYF
V: TRBV14; J: TRBJ1-1; size: few; D: NA; DNA: TGTGCCAGCAGCCGGGCCGCTCGGACTGAAGCTTTCTTT; CDR3: CASSRAARTEAFF
V: TRBV12-3/TRBV12-4; J: TRBJ2-6; size: few; D: NA; DNA: TGTGCCGTTAGAAAAATCGGGGCCAACGTCCTGACTTTC; CDR3: CAVRKIGANVLTF
V: TRBV9; J: TRBJ2-5; size: few; D: NA; DNA: TGTGCCAGCAGCTTGACGGGAGCGGTAGAGACCCAGTACTTC; CDR3: CASSLTGAVETQYF
V: TRBV5-1; J: TRBJ2-2; size: many; D: NA; DNA: TGCGCCAGCAGCTCCGGGACACCGAACACCGGGGAGCTGTTTTTT; CDR3: CASSSGTPNTGELFF
V: TRBV28; J: TRBJ2-2; size: few; D: TRBD2; DNA: TGTGCCAGCAGGGCCCTAGCGGGAGGGGGTACCGGGGAGCTGTTTTTT; CDR3: CASRALAGGGTGELFF
V: TRBV5-1; J: TRBJ1-1; size: many; D: NA; DNA: TGCGCCAGCAGCTCGGAACCGACAGGAGACACTGAAGCTTTCTTT; CDR3: CASSSEPTGDTEAFF
V: TRBV11-1; J: TRBJ2-4; size: NA; D: NA; DNA: TGTGCCAGCAGCTTAGCGCTAGGACAGACCTTAGCCAAAAACATTCAGTACTTC; CDR3: CASSLALGQTLAKNIQYF
V: TRBV19; J: TRBJ2-1; size: many; D: NA; DNA: TGTGCCAGTGGACGGACTTCCTACAATGAGCAGTTCTTC; CDR3: CASGRTSYNEQFF
V: TRBV20-1; J: TRBJ2-7; size: many; D: NA; DNA: TGCAGTGCTAGTGGGACGGATCAAGACAGATTCTCCTACGAGCAGTACTTC; CDR3: CSASGTDQDRFSYEQYF
V: TRBV29-1; J: TRBJ1-1; size: many; D: TRBD1; DNA: TGCAGCGCCAGGGGGCTGTACACTGAAGCTTTCTTT; CDR3: CSARGLYTEAFF
V: TRBV6-5; J: TRBJ2-5; size: many; D: NA; DNA: TGTGCCAGCAGTTTAAGTTGGCGACGAGAGACCCAGTACTTC; CDR3: CASSLSWRRETQYF
V: TRBV4-1; J: TRBJ2-1; size: many; D: NA; DNA: TGCGCCAGCAGCCCTAACGCGGGAACGAGGTATGAGCAGTTCTTC; CDR3: CASSPNAGTRYEQFF
V: TRBV5-1; J: TRBJ2-3; size: many; D: NA; DNA: TGCGCCAGCAGCTTGGGCGGAGGGGCAGATACGCAGTATTTT; CDR3: CASSLGGGADTQYF
V: TRBV4-2; J: TRBJ1-1; size: few; D: TRBD1; DNA: TGTGCCAGCAGCCGAACAGGGGGTAAGGCTTTCTTT; CDR3: CASSRTGGKAFF
V: TRBV5-1; J: TRBJ2-7; size: few; D: TRBD1; DNA: TGCGCCAGCAGCCCCACCCCGGGACAGGTAGCGAACGAGCAGTACTTC; CDR3: CASSPTPGQVANEQYF
V: TRBV7-6; J: TRBJ1-2; size: few; D: TRBD1; DNA: TGTGCCAGCAGCTTAACCCCGGGACAGGGTCTTGGCTACACCTTC; CDR3: CASSLTPGQGLGYTF
V: TRBV21-1; J: TRBJ2-5; size: few; D: NA; DNA: TGTGCCAGCACCGATTACCCTCTATCGGGACTAGCGGAAGAGACCCAGTACTTC; CDR3: CASTDYPLSGLAEETQYF
V: TRBV3-1; J: TRBJ2-1; size: NA; D: NA; DNA: TGTGCCAGCAGCCACTACGTCCCGGGCCCCTCGGATGAGCAGTTCTTC; CDR3: CASSHYVPGPSDEQFF
V: TRBV27; J: TRBJ1-2; size: NA; D: NA; DNA: TGTGCCAGCACCCTTACAAGCTATGGCTACACCTTC; CDR3: CASTLTSYGYTF
V: TRBV15; J: TRBJ2-7; size: few; D: NA; DNA: TGTGCCACCAGCAGCCGTGGGGACTCAATATCATCCTACGAGCAGTACTTC; CDR3: CATSSRGDSISSYEQYF
V: TRBV9; J: TRBJ2-7; size: many; D: NA; DNA: TGTGCCAGCAGCGTACAGGGAAGTGGTGTGTACGAGCAGTACTTC; CDR3: CASSVQGSGVYEQYF
V: TRBV5-1; J: TRBJ1-1; size: many; D: NA; DNA: TGCGCCAGCAGCTTGGGGGAAGCCCCAGGGGAAGCTTTCTTT; CDR3: CASSLGEAPGEAFF
V: TRBV5-1; J: TRBJ2-7; size: many; D: NA; DNA: TGCGCCAGCAGCTTGGAACCAGGGGCGGGCTACGAGCAGTACTTC; CDR3: CASSLEPGAGYEQYF
V: TRBV19; J: TRBJ1-4; size: few; D: NA; DNA: TGTGCCAGTAGTATAGACCCGGGTGGAAAACTGTTTTTT; CDR3: CASSIDPGGKLFF
V: TRBV20-1; J: TRBJ2-5; size: many; D: TRBD2; DNA: TGCAGTGCTATCCGCCGGCGCGGGGGGCCAGAGACCCAGTACTTC; CDR3: CSAIRRRGGPETQYF
V: TRBV6-1; J: TRBJ2-1; size: many; D: TRBD2; DNA: TGTGCCAGCAGAATCCTAGCGGGAGGGCCGAATGAGCAGTTCTTC; CDR3: CASRILAGGPNEQFF
V: TRBV12-3/TRBV12-4; J: TRBJ2-1; size: many; D: TRBD2; DNA: TGTGCCAGCAGTTTAGGGGGACTAGCGGGCGGGGAGCAGTTCTTC; CDR3: CASSLGGLAGGEQFF
V: TRBV12-3/TRBV12-4; J: TRBJ2-2; size: NA; D: TRBD1; DNA: TGTGCCACCGTAGGGACAGCTTCGAACACCGGGGAGCTGTTTTTT; CDR3: CATVGTASNTGELFF
V: TRBV20-1; J: TRBJ2-1; size: many; D: NA; DNA: TGCAGTGCTAGACTCCCCGTCGGCGCTGAGCAGTTCTTC; CDR3: CSARLPVGAEQFF
V: TRBV4-3; J: TRBJ2-7; size: few; D: NA; DNA: TGCGCCAGCAGCCAAGCCCCAGGCGCCGCCTACGAGCAGTACTTC; CDR3: CASSQAPGAAYEQYF
V: TRBV20-1; J: TRBJ2-7; size: few; D: TRBD2; DNA: TGCAGTGCTAGAGCCTCGGACGGACTAGCGGGAGGAGGGCAGTACTTC; CDR3: CSARASDGLAGGGQYF
V: TRBV6-5; J: TRBJ2-1; size: few; D: NA; DNA: TGTGCCAGCAGTTACTTTGCGGGATTAAGCGAGCAGTTCTTC; CDR3: CASSYFAGLSEQFF
V: TRBV27; J: TRBJ2-1; size: many; D: TRBD1; DNA: TGTGCCAGCAGTTTCACACAGGGGTACAATGAGCAGTTCTTC; CDR3: CASSFTQGYNEQFF
V: TRBV25-1; J: TRBJ2-3; size: NA; D: NA; DNA: TGTGCCAGCAGGAGGGGATCAGATACGCAGTATTTT; CDR3: CASRRGSDTQYF
V: TRBV5-1; J: TRBJ2-3; size: many; D: TRBD1; DNA: TGCGCCAGCAGCGAGGACAGGGTAACAGATACGCAGTATTTT; CDR3: CASSEDRVTDTQYF
V: TRBV5-1; J: TRBJ2-2; size: many; D: TRBD2; DNA: TGCGCCAGCGGACTAGAGGACGGCCGATCGAACACCGGGGAGCTGTTTTTT; CDR3: CASGLEDGRSNTGELFF
V: TRBV27; J: TRBJ1-3; size: many; D: NA; DNA: TGTGCCAGCAGTTTGGGAAGACGTACCGGGACAAGGCCGTCTTCGTCTGGAAACACCATATATTTT; CDR3: CASSLGRRTGTRPSSSGNTIYF
V: TRBV29-1; J: TRBJ2-5; size: many; D: NA; DNA: TGCAGCGTTGAAGCGACCGGGGCTCCTTCGGTCCGAGAGACCCAGTACTTC; CDR3: CSVEATGAPSVRETQYF
V: TRBV20-1; J: TRBJ2-1; size: few; D: TRBD2; DNA: TGCAGTGCTAGAGATAGGAGACTAGCGGGATCCGATGAGCAGTTCTTC; CDR3: CSARDRRLAGSDEQFF
V: TRBV29-1; J: TRBJ2-3; size: many; D: NA; DNA: TGCAGCGTTGGATGGTTTTTGGCAGATACGCAGTATTTT; CDR3: CSVGWFLADTQYF
V: TRBV19; J: TRBJ1-2; size: NA; D: TRBD1; DNA: TGTGCCACTCCCGGGACAGACTCGAACTATGGCTACACCTTC; CDR3: CATPGTDSNYGYTF
V: TRBV29-1; J: TRBJ2-3; size: many; D: TRBD2; DNA: TGCAGCGTTGTGACTAGCGGGACTAGCACAGATACGCAGTATTTT; CDR3: CSVVTSGTSTDTQYF
V: TRBV12-3/TRBV12-4; J: TRBJ2-3; size: few; D: NA; DNA: TGTGCCAGCAGACGGGACACGGGTTATGTAAATACGCAGTATTTT; CDR3: CASRRDTGYVNTQYF
V: TRBV19; J: TRBJ2-1; size: few; D: TRBD2; DNA: TGTGCCAGTAGTGAAGCGGGAGGAGGCGATGAGCAGTTCTTC; CDR3: CASSEAGGGDEQFF
V: TRBV5-1; J: TRBJ2-1; size: many; D: NA; DNA: TGCGCCAGCAGCTTGGCTCGGCGGGAATACAATGAGCAGTTCTTC; CDR3: CASSLARREYNEQFF
V: TRBV7-8; J: TRBJ1-2; size: many; D: NA; DNA: TGTGCCAGCAGCTTAAGGTATCGGGGAAACGGAGATGGCTACACCTTC; CDR3: CASSLRYRGNGDGYTF
V: TRBV7-2; J: TRBJ2-1; size: many; D: TRBD1; DNA: TGTGCCAGCAGCTGGACAGGATTGGATGAGCAGTTCTTC; CDR3: CASSWTGLDEQFF
V: TRBV4-3; J: TRBJ2-7; size: many; D: NA; DNA: TGCGCCAGCAGCCAAGATGGAGGGGGGGTTGGCGAGCAGTACTTC; CDR3: CASSQDGGGVGEQYF
V: TRBV7-2; J: TRBJ2-5; size: few; D: NA; DNA: TGTGCCAGCAGCGGACAGTGGGGAGATACCCAGTACTTC; CDR3: CASSGQWGDTQYF
V: TRBV7-9; J: TRBJ2-2; size: NA; D: TRBD2; DNA: TGTGCCAGCAGCTCCCTTAGCGGGAACGGGGAGCTGTTTTTT; CDR3: CASSSLSGNGELFF
V: TRBV11-2; J: TRBJ2-7; size: few; D: TRBD1; DNA: TGTGCCAGCAGCCCAGGGGGACACCTAATTGGGTTCGAAGAGCAGTACTTC; CDR3: CASSPGGHLIGFEEQYF
V: TRBV4-3; J: TRBJ1-5; size: NA; D: TRBD1; DNA: TGCGCCAGCAGCCAGGACCAGGACAGGGCCGGCCAGCCCCAGCATTTT; CDR3: CASSQDQDRAGQPQHF
V: TRBV7-2; J: TRBJ1-1; size: many; D: TRBD1; DNA: TGTGCCAGCAGCCAAGAGGGACAGATGAGGGCTTTCTTT; CDR3: CASSQEGQMRAFF
V: TRBV12-3/TRBV12-4; J: TRBJ2-7; size: many; D: TRBD1; DNA: TGTGCCAGCAGTGGAGGACAGGGGGGATCCTACGAGCAGTACTTC; CDR3: CASSGGQGGSYEQYF
V: TRBV12-3/TRBV12-4; J: TRBJ2-3; size: many; D: TRBD2; DNA: TGTGCCAGCAGCCCGGGGACTAGCGGGAGATTAACAGATACGCAGTATTTT; CDR3: CASSPGTSGRLTDTQYF
V: TRBV12-3/TRBV12-4; J: TRBJ2-1; size: many; D: NA; DNA: TGTGCCAGCAGTTTTCGCAGAACTGGCAATGAGCAGTTCTTC; CDR3: CASSFRRTGNEQFF
V: TRBV27; J: TRBJ1-5; size: NA; D: NA; DNA: TGTGCCAGCAGTTTATCGGGCCAGGGTGGCCAGCCCCAGCATTTT; CDR3: CASSLSGQGGQPQHF
V: TRBV5-1; J: TRBJ1-3; size: NA; D: NA; DNA: TGCGCCAGCAGCTTGGCCTATGAAGGGAACATACGAAACACCATATATTTT; CDR3: CASSLAYEGNIRNTIYF
V: TRBV6-2/TRBV6-3; J: TRBJ2-7; size: few; D: TRBD2; DNA: TGTGCCAGCAGAGGACTAGTTTCCTACGAGCAGTACTTC; CDR3: CASRGLVSYEQYF